The clone carrying this T cell receptor beta chain was recorded a few times. The data belong to a study of blood T cell repertoires in COVID-19. In germline, CDR1 is SGDLS, CDR2 YYNGEE. The CDR3 is made up of 15 amino acids. Losses at the gene ends were 5 bases for V and 3 bases for J; bases not matched to a gene: 5. Here immunoSEQ multiplex PCR was the method, and the copy in TCRdb shows in-frame clones only, minus some. The sample shows tens of thousands of clones, around 82% of them seen only once. The TCR comes from a woman in her sixties or seventies with acute or convalescent COVID-19. The specimen sequenced was peripheral blood. The chain combines TRBV9 with TRBJ1-5; 10 bases map to TRBD1. The CDR3 nucleotides read TGTGCCAGCAGTCGGGGACAGGGGACCAATCAGCCCCAGCATTTT. Translated, it gives CASSRGQGTNQPQHF.